The source of this T cell receptor (beta chain) is a study of CD8 T cell repertoires and HIV-1 epitope variants. For the study at large: Twenty-five autologous and known Gag and Nef epitope variant peptides each stimulated T cells separately.

Sequencing used immunoSEQ multiplex PCR; TCRdb keeps in-frame clones, though not all of them. The sample holds 5,000 or so clones, around 71% seen once. As to this clone: As yet, its antigen is unknown.

Trimming stripped 4 bases from V and 3 bases from J, with 7 bases between. CDR3 length: 13 amino acids. In germline, CDR1 is SNHLY, CDR2 FYNNEI. The source of this sequence is a male donor with HIV. The specimen was cultured CD8+ T cells derived from PBMCs. This sequence joins TRBV2 and TRBJ1-5; D gene ambiguous. In DNA form, the CDR3 reads TGTGCCAGCAGTGTAGGGTTCAATCAGCCCCAGCATTTT. It codes for CASSVGFNQPQHF. Full variable domain (rest looked up from reference TRBV2 and TRBJ1-5): EPEVTQTPSHQVTQMGQEVILRCVPISNHLYFYWYRQILGQKVEFLVSFYNNEISEKSEIFDDQFSVERPDGSNFTLKIRSTKLEDSAMYFCASSVGFNQPQHFGDGTRLSIL.